This T cell receptor beta chain stems from a study of CD8+CD57+ T cells in acquired aplastic anemia. Study-level background: When averaged, DNA from sorted CD4+ and CD8+ cells came to approximately 3.2 ug. Study-wide points: Significant differences in CD8+ Simpson's diversity were not observed between patients and controls. Some 28 CD8+ CDR3 sequences occurred in both the patients and the controls.

Note on this clonotype: The antigen remains undetermined.

With V trimmed by 6 bases and J by 5 bases, 9 bases remained unmatched. This CDR3 has 15 amino acids. CDR1 MGHDK and CDR2 SYGVNS come from the germline V gene. The template used for profiling TCR beta VDJ and CDR3 was genomic DNA. TCRdb fed the reads into MiXCR, producing one record per CDR3 protein. The sample has 80,000 or so distinct CDR3 sequences, about half seen once; the top ten hold 60% to 75%. The sequence was obtained from a human donor in good health, serving as a control. This chain joins TRBV25-1 and TRBJ2-7, with 11 bases aligning to TRBD2. The specimen sequenced was sorted CD4+, CD8+, or CD8+CD57+ T cells (not recorded which) from PBMCs. CDR3: CASSWQLAGGDEQYF. The CDR3 coding sequence is TGTGCCAGCAGCTGGCAGCTAGCGGGAGGCGACGAGCAGTACTTC.